The 13 T cell receptor beta chains below all came from one sample that was sequenced in a study of T cells in Graves' hyperthyroidism and ophthalmopathy. RNA transcripts were the template for amplifying TCR beta CDR3 regions. Initially, a first-round RT-PCR of the TCR CDR3 employed the HTBI primer set. In TCRdb, the multiplex PCR reads were re-called with MiXCR into one record per CDR3 protein. The sample lists 700,000 to 950,000 distinct CDR3 sequences; just over 35% were seen once. The sequenced sample was blood. The origin of the receptors is a woman aged 40-49 years with Graves' hyperthyroidism.

The V call is TRBV29-1, the J call TRBJ1-2; 9 bases fit TRBD1. Per germline, CDR1 SQVTM and CDR2 ANQGSEA. The CDR3 has 19 amino acids. Germline trimming cut 0 bases from V and 6 bases from J; bases unmatched to any gene: 20. The CDR3 is CSVEDLWDRASLRLDGYTF. CDR3 sequence (DNA): TGCAGCGTTGAAGATCTTTGGGACAGGGCCTCTTTACGCCTCGATGGCTACACCTTC.

This clonotype showed up many times. The rearrangement links TRBV9 to TRBJ1-3, with no clear D. CDR3 length: 14 residues. The germline gives CDR1 SGDLS, CDR2 YYNGEE. Trimming cost V 6 bases and J 0 bases, with 10 bases left between them. The CDR3 DNA reads TGTGCCAGCAAGGGCTCCGACTCTGGAAACACCATATATTTT. This sequence encodes CASKGSDSGNTIYF.

This clonotype occurred a few times. The chain employs TRBV6-1 and TRBJ1-6, with D hard to call. Germline V lookup: CDR1 MNHNS, CDR2 SASEGT. V gave up 0 bases and J gave up 9 bases, with 3 bases separating them. CDR3 length: 12 amino acids. The CDR3 reads CASSEAPSPLHF. The DNA of the CDR3 is TGTGCCAGCAGTGAAGCGCCTTCACCCCTCCACTTT.

The chain has TRBV5-1 and TRBJ1-2, with D uncertain. The length of the CDR3 is 14 residues. The V gene lost 0 bases and the J gene lost 6 bases, with 12 bases spanning the gap. Germline CDR1 SGHRS, CDR2 YFSETQ. The CDR3: CASSLGEIAHGYTF. In DNA, the CDR3 is TGCGCCAGCAGCTTGGGGGAAATCGCCCATGGCTACACCTTC. Combining the CDR3 with reference TRBV5-1 and TRBJ1-2 gives the whole variable domain KAGVTQTPRYLIKTRGQQVTLSCSPISGHRSVSWYQQTPGQGLQFLFEYFSETQRNKGNFPGRFSGRQFSNSRSEMNVSTLELGDSALYLCASSLGEIAHGYTFGSGTRLTVV.

This clonotype was recorded a few times. The CDR3 nucleotides read TGTGCCAGCAGTTACCCGGTACAGGGTGAAGCTTTCTTT. Translated, it gives CASSYPVQGEAFF. The genes are TRBV6-2 or TRBV6-3 and TRBJ1-1; tentatively, D is TRBD1 (6 bases). V was trimmed by 2 bases and J by 7 bases, leaving 11 bases between them. Germline V gene sequence: CDR1 MNHEY, CDR2 SVGEGT. There are 13 residues in the CDR3.

Comments on this clonotype: This clone may be a read error of a much larger clone one base away. The rearrangement links TRBV9 to TRBJ1-2; 10 bases agree with TRBD1. The germline V gene has CDR1 SGDLS and CDR2 YYNGEE. The CDR3 covers 15 residues. CDR3 in amino acids: CASSKRGQGIYGHTF. In DNA form, the CDR3 reads TGTGCCAGCAGTAAAAGGGGACAGGGGATATATGGCCACACCTTC.

This clonotype came up once. With a much larger clone just one base away, this may be a read error. DNA for the CDR3: TGTGCCAGCACCCAAGTGGGCGGGGCCAAAGCTTTCTTT. Its protein is CASTQVGGAKAFF. J is TRBJ1-1 and V is TRBV7-2; D possibly corresponds to TRBD1 (5 bases). Trimming removed 7 bases at V and 9 bases at J, with 18 bases between. CDR1 SGHTA and CDR2 FQGNSA come from the germline V gene. CDR3 length: 13 residues. Based on the CDR3 plus reference TRBV7-2 and TRBJ1-1, the full variable domain is GAGVSQSPSNKVTEKGKDVELRCDPISGHTALYWYRQSLGQGLEFLIYFQGNSAPDKSGLPSDRFSAERTGGSVSTLTIQRTQQEDSAVYLCASTQVGGAKAFFGQGTRLTVV.

This clonotype showed up many times. The V gene is TRBV28, the J gene TRBJ2-5; possibly TRBD1 for D (6 bases). With 10 bases removed from V and 1 base from J, the gap between germline ends came to 13 bases. The CDR3 covers 13 residues. CDR1 and CDR2 (germline): MDHEN, SYDVKM. In DNA form, the CDR3 reads TGTGCCAACTCCGGGACACCCCAAGAGACCCAGTACTTC. It encodes CANSGTPQETQYF.

This clonotype was observed at least ten times. The chain joins TRBV20-1 to TRBJ1-4, with a weak D call TRBD1 (5 bases). Germline V lookup: CDR1 DFQATT, CDR2 SNEGSKA (reference sequence). The CDR3 contains 14 residues. V was shortened by 6 bases and J by 5 bases, with 16 bases between the two germline ends. The CDR3 here is CSAPKRDGNEKLFF. The DNA of the CDR3 is TGCAGTGCCCCGAAAAGGGACGGAAATGAAAAACTGTTTTTT.

The chain joins TRBV9 to TRBJ2-7; 12 nucleotides match TRBD1. Germline lookup yields CDR1 SGDLS and CDR2 YYNGEE. V was clipped by 3 bases and J by 6 bases; unmatched bases: 10. CDR3 length equals 16 residues. CDR3 bases: TGTGCCAGCAGCGGTACCCCGGGACAGGGGGCCGGCGAGCAGTACTTC. Its translation: CASSGTPGQGAGEQYF.

This clonotype was seen ten or more times. The chain uses TRBV20-1 and TRBJ1-5; D possibly corresponds to TRBD1 (5 bases). Looked up from germline, CDR1 is DFQATT and CDR2 is SNEGSKA (reference sequence). Trimming took off 3 bases at V and 2 bases at J, with 11 bases between the two ends. The CDR3 has 14 residues. The CDR3 loop is CSASSGQGNQPQHF. The DNA for the CDR3 is TGCAGTGCTAGCAGCGGACAAGGCAATCAGCCCCAGCATTTT.

This clonotype appeared a few times. The chain has TRBV19 and TRBJ1-5; maybe TRBD1 (5 bases). CDR1 LNHDA and CDR2 SQIVND come from the germline V gene (reference sequence). Trimming removed 5 bases from V and 4 bases from J, with 9 bases in between. This CDR3 spans 13 amino acids. The CDR3 loop is CASSVDRNQPQHF. The CDR3 DNA reads TGTGCCAGTAGTGTCGACAGAAATCAGCCCCAGCATTTT.

As for this clonotype: Sequence at one end of the junction differs from germline and may be a read error. J is TRBJ2-5 and V is TRBV7-9; 7 positions match TRBD1. The CDR3 is 15 amino acids. Germline CDR1 and CDR2: SEHNR and FQNEAQ (reference sequence). The CDR3 reads CASSARGLSQGTQYF. CDR3 sequence (DNA): TGTGCCAGCAGTGCTAGGGGGCTATCCCAAGGGACCCAGTACTTC.